This TCR beta chain was documented in a study of T-cell reconstitution after alpha-beta-depleted transplantation in children. Study-level results: Reports say that about two months after transplant, the alpha-beta T cells came out of several hundred graft clones that had expanded. The study traced high day-60 TCRbeta diversity in some patients to surviving recipient T cells and thymic progenitors. Once a year had passed after transplant, T-cell counts and diversity came mostly from newly produced T cells.

Unique molecular identifiers were incorporated when the TCRbeta library was constructed. One entry per CDR3 protein results from TCRdb running MiXCR on the PCR reads. The sample has approximately 630,000 distinct CDR3 sequences, about an eighth seen once. Germline V gene lookup returns CDR1 DFQATT and CDR2 SNEGSKA (reference sequence). The CDR3 length is 12 residues. Trimming cost V 6 bases and J 0 bases, with 8 bases left between them. This clonotype showed up just a few times. Its antigen remains unknown. V usage is TRBV20-1 and J usage is TRBJ1-2, with D unresolved. This specimen consisted of PBMCs, obtained before TCRalphabeta/CD19-depleted stem cell transplant. The TCR comes from a girl aged 2 to 10 with congenital amegakaryocytic thrombocytopenia, due to receive a stem cell transplant. In nucleotides, the CDR3 is TGCAGTGCCCCGGCCCCTAACTATGGCTACACCTTC. This sequence encodes CSAPAPNYGYTF.